These 19 T cell receptor beta chains originate from one sample sequenced in a study of shared clonotypes between healthy human individuals. The method was immunoSEQ multiplex PCR; TCRdb's version includes in-frame clones alone and lacks a portion of them. Counted here are roughly 680,000 clones, 55% to 75% occurring once; the ten biggest clones make up under 2%. The sample was memory CD4+ T cells sorted from blood. Stated subset: CD45RA-negative fraction. The receptors derive from a woman in her twenties or thirties in good health.

The chain's CDR3 is CASFRGGNTEAFF. Written as DNA, the CDR3 is TGTGCCAGCTTCAGAGGGGGGAACACTGAAGCTTTCTTT. The rearrangement uses TRBV6-1 and TRBJ1-1; weak D call: TRBD1 (6 bases). This CDR3 has 13 residues. From germline, CDR1 is MNHNS and CDR2 SASEGT. The ends were cut back, 8 bases at V and 1 base at J, with 11 bases in the middle.

The V gene is TRBV28, the J gene TRBJ2-1, with D hard to call. The CDR3 totals 14 residues. Trimming pared 6 bases from V and 0 bases from J, leaving 9 bases between. Germline V lookup: CDR1 MDHEN, CDR2 SYDVKM. This CDR3 is CASSSQSSYNEQFF. CDR3 coding DNA: TGTGCCAGCAGCTCCCAGAGCTCCTACAATGAGCAGTTCTTC.

This sequence joins TRBV5-1 and TRBJ2-7, with D possibly TRBD1 on 5 matching bases. V shed 2 bases and J shed 5 bases, with 14 bases lying between them. The germline gives CDR1 SGHRS, CDR2 YFSETQ. This CDR3 is 14 amino acids long. The CDR3 region has the DNA TGCGCCAGCAGCTTAAAGCCAGGGAACGACGAGCAGTACTTC. Its translation: CASSLKPGNDEQYF.

The chain employs TRBV6-1 and TRBJ1-5; TRBD1 aligns across 10 bases. CDR1 MNHNS and CDR2 SASEGT come from the germline V gene. This CDR3 is 16 amino acids long. Trimming took 4 bases from V and 4 from J; bases not matched to a gene: 7. CDR3 nucleotide sequence: TGTGCCAGCAGTGCCCATCCGGGACAGGGGAATCAGCCCCAGCATTTT. This codes for CASSAHPGQGNQPQHF.

In its sample, this clone was seen a few times. This sequence joins TRBV28 and TRBJ1-1; D is unclear. V gave up 8 bases and J gave up 1 base, with 11 bases separating them. The CDR3 is 13 residues long. CDR1 and CDR2 from the germline V gene are MDHEN and SYDVKM. The CDR3 loop reads CASFNSQNTEAFF. CDR3 in DNA: TGTGCCAGCTTTAATTCTCAGAACACTGAAGCTTTCTTT.

The V and J genes are TRBV5-1 and TRBJ2-3; 11 bases line up with TRBD2. This CDR3 is 14 amino acids long. Per germline, CDR1 SGHRS and CDR2 YFSETQ. J lost 6 bases, V lost 5 bases, and 5 bases had no gene match. The CDR3 loop is CASRLAGVKDTQYF. In DNA form, the CDR3 reads TGCGCCAGCAGACTAGCGGGAGTGAAGGATACGCAGTATTTT. Combining the CDR3 with reference TRBV5-1 and TRBJ2-3 gives the whole variable domain KAGVTQTPRYLIKTRGQQVTLSCSPISGHRSVSWYQQTPGQGLQFLFEYFSETQRNKGNFPGRFSGRQFSNSRSEMNVSTLELGDSALYLCASRLAGVKDTQYFGPGTRLTVL.

The chain is built from TRBV11-2 and TRBJ2-7; 8 nucleotides agree with TRBD2. Per the germline V gene, CDR1 is SGHAT and CDR2 is FQNNGV. Trimming cost V 0 bases and J 1 base; bases outside gene matches: 5. This CDR3 has 16 residues. CDR3 coding DNA: TGTGCCAGCAGCTTAGAAAATCCTAGCGGGTCCTACGAGCAGTACTTC. Its protein product is CASSLENPSGSYEQYF.

The chain uses TRBV10-3 and TRBJ2-7; 10 bases map to TRBD1. CDR1 is ENHRY, CDR2 SYGVKD, per germline. The CDR3 extends over 14 amino acids. V shed 4 bases and J 3 bases; nucleotides not matched to a gene: 3. The chain's CDR3 is CAISVRTGGYEQYF. CDR3 in DNA: TGTGCCATCAGTGTCCGGACAGGGGGCTACGAGCAGTACTTC.

This clone was counted a few times. The gene calls are TRBV6-5 and TRBJ2-7, with D possibly matching TRBD2 (5 bases). Germline CDR1 reads MNHEY; CDR2 reads SVGAGI. Trimming took off 8 bases at V and 7 bases at J, with 18 bases between the two ends. The CDR3 runs 13 residues. The DNA for the CDR3 is TGTGCCAGCGGAGGCTGGCAAGGAGGAGAGCAGTACTTC. Its protein is CASGGWQGGEQYF.

The chain is built from TRBV10-3 and TRBJ2-7, with TRBD1 matching 11 bases. The CDR3 is 16 residues long. The germline V gene encodes CDR1 ENHRY and CDR2 SYGVKD. J gave up 5 bases and V 6 bases, and 12 bases lay outside the gene matches. In DNA, the CDR3 is TGTGCCATCAGCGATGCCCCCGGGACAGGGGGACACGAGCAGTACTTC. This sequence encodes CAISDAPGTGGHEQYF.

The chain combines TRBV19 with TRBJ1-1, with no clear D. The germline V gene has CDR1 LNHDA and CDR2 SQIVND (reference sequence). The CDR3 is made up of 15 amino acids. V dropped 3 bases and J dropped 0 bases, with 11 bases sitting between them. CDR3 protein: CASSIGPIMNTEAFF. In nucleotides, the CDR3 is TGTGCCAGTAGTATCGGGCCGATAATGAACACTGAAGCTTTCTTT.

The V call is TRBV28, the J call TRBJ2-1, with 15 nucleotides matching TRBD2. The length of the CDR3 is 20 residues. The germline gives CDR1 MDHEN, CDR2 SYDVKM. After removal of 5 bases from V and 6 bases from J, the junction contained 17 bases not matched to a gene. CDR3 bases: TGTGCCAGCAGTCCCTTCCCGGGACTAGCGGGAGGCCGAGGCATCAATGAGCAGTTCTTC. Protein: CASSPFPGLAGGRGINEQFF.

A word on this clone: This may be a read error, as it is one base from a much larger clone. Within the sample, other DNA sequences also encode this same CDR3. The chain carries TRBV30 and TRBJ1-5; TRBD1 is a possible D gene (6 bases). The CDR3 has 16 amino acids. Germline V gives CDR1 GTSNPN, CDR2 SVGIG (reference sequence). CDR3 in DNA: TGTGCCTGGAGCGAGGGAACAGGGACCTCCAATCAGCCCCAGCACTTT. Residues: CAWSEGTGTSNQPQHF.

The chain recombines TRBV2 with TRBJ1-1; unclear D gene. The CDR3 consists of 13 residues. Germline CDR1 is SNHLY and CDR2 is FYNNEI. The germline V and J ends were trimmed by 5 bases and 3 bases, with 10 bases remaining between them. Written as DNA, the CDR3 is TGTGCCAGCAGTACCCACCAGTACACTGAAGCTTTCTTT. It translates to CASSTHQYTEAFF. Complete variable domain (other parts from reference TRBV2 and TRBJ1-1): EPEVTQTPSHQVTQMGQEVILRCVPISNHLYFYWYRQILGQKVEFLVSFYNNEISEKSEIFDDQFSVERPDGSNFTLKIRSTKLEDSAMYFCASSTHQYTEAFFGQGTRLTVV.

The chain recombines TRBV7-9 with TRBJ1-1; tentatively, D is TRBD1 (5 bases). Germline assignment: CDR1 SEHNR and CDR2 FQNEAQ (reference sequence). CDR3 length: 14 amino acids. Deletions cut 2 bases from V and 10 bases from J, with 17 bases between. In DNA form, the CDR3 reads TGTGCCAGCAGCTTAAGGGGTGGTGGGGAGAGAGCTTTCTTT. This codes for CASSLRGGGERAFF.

V is TRBV19 and J is TRBJ2-1; 12 nucleotides align to TRBD2. After removal of 11 bases from V and 7 bases from J, the junction contained 15 bases not matched to a gene. Looked up from germline, CDR1 is LNHDA and CDR2 is SQIVND (reference sequence). The CDR3 is made up of 16 amino acids. CDR3 bases: TGTGCCGCAGGGGGACTAGCGGGCCCCTCGAGGAATGAGCAGTTCTTC. The encoded protein is CAAGGLAGPSRNEQFF.

The gene calls are TRBV19 and TRBJ1-1; tentatively, D is TRBD1 (6 bases). The CDR3 contains 14 residues. CDR1 is LNHDA and CDR2 is SQIVND in the germline V gene (reference sequence). Trimming took 3 bases from V and 4 from J, leaving 12 bases between them. The CDR3 loop is CASSMSRGGTEAFF. The CDR3 bases are TGTGCCAGTAGTATGTCACGAGGGGGCACTGAAGCTTTCTTT.

The chain recombines TRBV14 with TRBJ2-7, with 8 bases aligning to TRBD2. The CDR3 loop spans 14 amino acids. The germline gives CDR1 SGHDN, CDR2 FVKESK. Germline trimming cut 4 bases from V and 3 bases from J; bases unmatched to any gene: 5. This CDR3 reads CASSPSGFYYEQYF. The CDR3 bases are TGTGCCAGCAGCCCTAGCGGGTTTTACTACGAGCAGTACTTC. Looking up the rest from reference TRBV14 and TRBJ2-7 gives the full variable domain: EAGVTQFPSHSVIEKGQTVTLRCDPISGHDNLYWYRRVMGKEIKFLLHFVKESKQDESGMPNNRFLAERTGGTYSTLKVQPAELEDSGVYFCASSPSGFYYEQYFGPGTRLTVT.

This clone was found a few times. The V call is TRBV4-1, the J call TRBJ2-7, with 12 bases that match TRBD2. CDR1 and CDR2 (germline): MGHRA, YSYEKL. CDR3 length: 15 amino acids. V was clipped by 1 base and J by 2 bases; unmatched bases: 0. The CDR3, as DNA: TGCGCCAGCAGCCAAGGACTAGCGGGAGCCTACGAGCAGTACTTC. Encoded protein: CASSQGLAGAYEQYF.